Shown below are 28 T cell receptor beta chains from a single sample sequenced in a study of regulatory T cells in long-lasting Graves disease (dated by TCRdb to 2020 to 2022). The time point label on this specimen signifies: newly diagnosed GD, antithyroid drugs for less than 3 months. For both TCR sequencing and RNA sequencing, RNA was extracted from PBMCs in TRIzol. To prepare the library, multiplex PCR was applied. The sequencer was an Illumina HiSeq 4000. iRepertoire HTBI primers and Arm-PCR amplification of CDR3 regions were used to construct TCR beta libraries. Starting from the raw public reads, TCRdb applied fastp trimming at Q25, assembled clones with MiXCR and retained in-frame beta chains. For every CDR3 protein sequence, its rows merge into one entry that carries the most common genes and DNA. The sample table lists 500,000 to 700,000 distinct CDR3 sequences, 15% to 20% of them with a count of one. The top ten hold about 17% of the sample.

This same sample was also taken into another study, of T cells in Graves' hyperthyroidism and ophthalmopathy.

Sequenced here: peripheral blood mononuclear cells (PBMCs), sampled at new diagnosis, from a patient treated with antithyroid drugs. Receptors were obtained from a woman aged 25 to 39 with Graves disease. Donor details come from another sample of the same person, matched by shared clones.

Concerning this clonotype: The germline gene is not matched at one end of the junction; a read error may be the cause. The chain links TRBV18 to TRBJ2-3; D not resolved. Germline V gene lookup returns CDR1 KGHSH and CDR2 LQKENI. This CDR3 contains 12 residues. CDR3 region: CASAPATDTQYF. The DNA of the CDR3 is TGTGCCAGCGCACCAGCAACCGATACGCAGTATTTT.

This clonotype appeared many times. The chain links TRBV6-5 to TRBJ2-7; TRBD1 aligns across 7 bases. From germline, CDR1 is MNHEY and CDR2 SVGAGI. The J segment lost 2 bases and the V segment lost 0 bases, leaving 4 bases of the junction unmatched. The CDR3 runs 15 residues. Here the CDR3 DNA reads TGTGCCAGCAGTTACTCGAACAGGGGAGCCTACGAGCAGTACTTC. Encoded protein: CASSYSNRGAYEQYF.

This clonotype has more than one count but fewer than ten. The chain combines TRBV7-9 with TRBJ1-2; no reliable D call. Germline CDR1 SEHNR, CDR2 FQNEAQ (reference sequence). The CDR3 contains 16 residues. The germline V and J ends were trimmed by 0 bases and 5 bases, with 16 bases remaining between them. The CDR3 nucleotides read TGTGCCAGCAGCTTAGCGTGGCAGGCGATGTCTTATGGCTACACCTTC. Protein: CASSLAWQAMSYGYTF.

In its sample, this clonotype was seen many times. This chain links TRBV20-1 with TRBJ1-1; a possible D gene is TRBD1 (6 bases). The CDR3 covers 15 residues. Germline V gene data show CDR1 as DFQATT and CDR2 as SNEGSKA (reference sequence). V was trimmed by 0 bases and J by 7 bases, leaving 18 bases between them. The CDR3 loop is CSARDRGGWDVEAFF. In DNA form, the CDR3 reads TGCAGTGCTAGAGATCGAGGGGGTTGGGACGTTGAAGCTTTCTTT.

This clonotype was counted ten times or more. CDR3 protein: CASSLDYGSAFF. CDR3 sequence (DNA): TGTGCCAGCAGCTTAGACTATGGTTCGGCTTTCTTT. The chain joins TRBV7-9 to TRBJ1-1; D not resolved. The CDR3 is 12 amino acids. The V gene's germline CDR1 is SEHNR and CDR2 FQNEAQ (reference sequence). Trimming shortened V by 1 base and J by 11 bases, and 11 bases separated the two germline ends. The whole variable domain, filled in from reference TRBV7-9 and TRBJ1-1, reads DTGVSQNPRHKITKRGQNVTFRCDPISEHNRLYWYRQTLGQGPEFLTYFQNEAQLEKSRLLSDRFSAERPKGSFSTLEIQRTEQGDSAMYLCASSLDYGSAFFGQGTRLTVV.

This clonotype was observed at least ten times. This chain uses TRBV7-2 with TRBJ2-1, with D possibly being TRBD1 (5 bases). Germline values: CDR1 SGHTA, CDR2 FQGNSA. The V and J ends lost 1 base and 5 bases respectively, with 12 bases between them. This CDR3 contains 15 residues. Written as DNA, the CDR3 is TGTGCCAGCAGCTTAGGCGGACAAGGGAACAATGAGCAGTTCTTC. Its protein is CASSLGGQGNNEQFF.

This clonotype has only a few counts. The gene calls are TRBV5-6 and TRBJ1-1, with D perhaps TRBD1 (6 bases). Germline V gene data show CDR1 as SGHDT and CDR2 as YYEEEE. CDR3 size: 13 residues. V lost 2 bases, J lost 10 bases, and 15 bases lay in between. In DNA, the CDR3 is TGTGCCAGCAGCTTTTTGACGGAAGGGGGAGCTTTCTTT. This sequence encodes CASSFLTEGGAFF.

This clonotype has a count of ten or more. This chain connects TRBV10-1 to TRBJ1-2; D gene ambiguous. The CDR3 contains 13 residues. The V end lost 4 bases, the J end lost 4 bases, and 10 bases lay between the germline ends. Germline CDR1 WNHNN, CDR2 SYGVQD (reference sequence). CDR3 in amino acids: CASSGPGFYGYTF. The CDR3 DNA follows: TGCGCCAGCAGTGGACCGGGATTCTATGGCTACACCTTC.

The chain links TRBV20-1 to TRBJ1-2; possibly TRBD1 for D (5 bases). This CDR3 spans 12 amino acids. CDR1 is DFQATT, CDR2 SNEGSKA, per germline (reference sequence). Between the trimmed V and J ends, which lost 3 bases and 6 bases, there was a span of 11 bases. The CDR3 DNA follows: TGCAGTGCTAGGGGGTGGGGGGATGGCTACACCTTC. Residues: CSARGWGDGYTF.

This clonotype was detected a few times. Here the CDR3 DNA reads TGTGCCAGCTCACGAGACTGGGAAGAGACCCAGTACTTC. The encoded protein is CASSRDWEETQYF. This chain links TRBV18 with TRBJ2-5; D gene unclear. The V end lost 4 bases, the J end lost 3 bases, and 9 bases lay between the germline ends. The germline CDR1 and CDR2 sequences are KGHSH and LQKENI. The CDR3 spans 13 residues.

This clonotype has a count of ten or more. V is TRBV28 and J is TRBJ2-7; 8 bases fit TRBD1. The ends lost 7 bases at V and 4 bases at J; junction bases unmatched: 9. The V gene's germline CDR1 is MDHEN and CDR2 SYDVKM. The CDR3 is 14 amino acids. CDR3 sequence reads: CASITQGAWYEQYF. CDR3 in DNA: TGTGCCAGCATTACCCAGGGGGCTTGGTACGAGCAGTACTTC.

A note on this clonotype: A read error may be the cause here, since a much bigger clone is one base away. This chain connects TRBV28 to TRBJ1-2, with 9 bases lining up with TRBD1. This CDR3 contains 16 residues. Per germline, CDR1 MDHEN and CDR2 SYDVKM. This CDR3 is CASSFGTGRLSGGHTF. In DNA form, the CDR3 reads TGTGCCAGCAGTTTCGGGACAGGGCGCTTGAGTGGTGGCCACACCTTC.

In DNA form, the CDR3 reads TGTGCCAGCAGTTGGGGACGACAGGGACCCTATAATTCACCCCTCCACTTT. It is translated as CASSWGRQGPYNSPLHF. The rearrangement uses TRBV28 and TRBJ1-6, with TRBD1 matching 7 bases. The CDR3 extends over 17 amino acids. Germline V gives CDR1 MDHEN, CDR2 SYDVKM. J gave up 2 bases and V 4 bases, and 8 bases lay outside the gene matches.

There are many counts of this clonotype. The chain joins TRBV30 to TRBJ1-2; possibly TRBD1 for D (5 bases). The V end was cut by 1 base, the J end by 4 bases, with 13 bases between. Germline V gene lookup returns CDR1 GTSNPN and CDR2 SVGIG (reference sequence). This CDR3 comprises 14 residues. DNA for the CDR3: TGTGCCTGGAGTGCCCAAGCAGGGAGCTATGGCTACACCTTC. Encoded protein: CAWSAQAGSYGYTF.

A few counts support this clonotype. This chain connects TRBV7-9 to TRBJ2-2, with 11 bases identical to TRBD2. Germline assignment: CDR1 SEHNR and CDR2 FQNEAQ (reference sequence). This CDR3 has 15 residues. After removal of 11 bases from V and 6 bases from J, the junction contained 11 bases not matched to a gene. This CDR3 is CACGTSGSYAGELFF. The CDR3 region has the DNA TGTGCCTGCGGAACTAGCGGGAGCTATGCCGGGGAGCTGTTTTTT.

This clonotype occurred many times. A junction boundary mismatches the germline segment, possibly from a read error. The chain has TRBV10-1 and TRBJ1-5; D is undetermined. CDR1 and CDR2 from the germline V gene are WNHNN and SYGVQD (reference sequence). The CDR3 runs to 14 residues. The CDR3 region is CASRRRYSNQPQHF. The CDR3 coding sequence is TGTGCCAGCAGACGCCGATATAGCAATCAGCCCCAGCATTTT.

This clonotype was seen ten or more times. The gene calls are TRBV6-1 and TRBJ1-2, with D uncertain. Germline CDR1 and CDR2: MNHNS and SASEGT. This CDR3 region has 13 residues. Deletions cut 2 bases from V and 1 base from J, with 5 bases between. In nucleotides, the CDR3 is TGTGCCAGCAGTGAACAGAGTAACTATGGCTACACCTTC. It is translated as CASSEQSNYGYTF.

There are many counts of this clonotype. The V gene is TRBV7-2, the J gene TRBJ2-5; a weak D match, TRBD2 (5 bases). This CDR3 region has 13 residues. V lost 6 bases and J lost 2, with 10 bases in between. Germline V gene data show CDR1 as SGHTA and CDR2 as FQGNSA. The CDR3 protein is CASRVGVQETQYF. For the CDR3, the DNA is TGTGCCAGCAGGGTGGGAGTTCAAGAGACCCAGTACTTC.

A note on this clonotype: A much larger clone differs from this one at a single base, so this may be a read error. The chain recombines TRBV6-5 with TRBJ1-1; no clear D gene. CDR3 length equals 15 residues. Germline V lookup: CDR1 MNHEY, CDR2 SVGAGI. Trimming removed 0 bases from V and 3 bases from J, with 11 bases in between. Written as DNA, the CDR3 is TGTGCCAGCAGTTACTCTTTTCAGGCGGACACTGAAGCTTTCTTT. This translates into CASSYSFQADTEAFF.

This clonotype was found many times. V usage is TRBV6-1 and J usage is TRBJ2-7; 8 nucleotides agree with TRBD1. This CDR3 comprises 16 residues. V lost 0 bases and J lost 6; bases outside the gene matches: 10. The germline V gene has CDR1 MNHNS and CDR2 SASEGT. For the CDR3, the DNA is TGTGCCAGCAGTGAAGCACTAGGAGGACAGGGACGCGAGCAGTACTTC. Translated, it gives CASSEALGGQGREQYF.

This chain links TRBV6-1 with TRBJ2-4; TRBD2 matches at 8 bases. V was pared by 3 bases and J by 8 bases, with 6 bases of the junction left unmatched. The length of the CDR3 is 14 residues. Germline assignment: CDR1 MNHNS and CDR2 SASEGT. CDR3 coding DNA: TGTGCCAGCAGTGATGTCCGGGAGGGTTACATTCAGTACTTC. Protein: CASSDVREGYIQYF.

This clonotype showed up many times. This rearrangement joins TRBV6-1 to TRBJ2-7, with a tentative D call TRBD1 (5 bases). V was trimmed by 1 base and J by 3 bases, leaving 13 bases between them. Germline V gene lookup returns CDR1 MNHNS and CDR2 SASEGT. The CDR3 has 15 amino acids. The CDR3 spells CASSEGAGQYYEQYF. CDR3 DNA sequence: TGTGCCAGCAGTGAAGGGGCAGGGCAATACTACGAGCAGTACTTC.

The chain uses TRBV6-1 and TRBJ1-5, with 8 bases fitting TRBD1. The germline CDR1 and CDR2 sequences are MNHNS and SASEGT. Trimming at V came to 0 bases and at J to 0 bases, leaving 13 bases not matched to a gene. The CDR3 is 20 amino acids. CDR3 DNA sequence: TGTGCCAGCAGTGAAGCTATCGGTGTAGGAGACAGGGGTAGCAATCAGCCCCAGCATTTT. Amino acid sequence: CASSEAIGVGDRGSNQPQHF.

This chain uses TRBV6-2 or TRBV6-3 with TRBJ2-7; the match to TRBD2 covers 8 bases. Germline-derived CDR1 and CDR2 are MNHEY and SVGEGT. The CDR3 spans 15 residues. Unmatched junction bases numbered 14, after V lost 6 bases and J lost 7 bases. The CDR3 region has the DNA TGTGCCAGCAGGCTCGGTACGGGAGGGCCTTTGGAGCAGTACTTC. Translated, it gives CASRLGTGGPLEQYF.

To note about this clonotype: A read error is possible here, since a much larger clone lies one base away. Without the conserved terminal phenylalanine or tryptophan, this CDR3 likely stems from a read error. The V and J genes are TRBV12-3 or TRBV12-4 and TRBJ1-2; D not certain. V lost 8 bases to trimming and J lost 3 bases, with 13 bases between them. The CDR3 is 13 residues long. The CDR3 spells CASQETDYYGYTL. As DNA, the CDR3 is TGTGCCAGCCAAGAGACGGACTACTATGGCTACACCCTC.

A remark on this clonotype: With a much larger clone just one base away, this may be a read error. The chain is built from TRBV12-3 or TRBV12-4 and TRBJ1-5; 7 bases map to TRBD1. The CDR3 runs to 15 residues. This chain's CDR3 is CASSSPAGGGQPRHF. The CDR3 DNA follows: TGTGCCAGCAGTTCGCCGGCAGGGGGGGGTCAGCCCCGGCATTTT.

This clonotype was found many times. J is TRBJ2-7 and V is TRBV29-1; the D gene is possibly TRBD1 (5 bases). The CDR3 length is 12 residues. Germline-derived CDR1 and CDR2 are SQVTM and ANQGSEA. V was shortened by 8 bases and J by 0 bases, with 11 bases between the two germline ends. CDR3 in DNA: TGCAGCTCCAGGGCCGACTCCTACGAGCAGTACTTC. Its protein product is CSSRADSYEQYF.

This clonotype was recorded a few times. The CDR3 coding sequence is TGTGCCAGCAGCCAAGATTGGACCCCCGGGGAGCTGTTTTTT. This gives the protein CASSQDWTPGELFF. The chain joins TRBV3-1 to TRBJ2-2, with D unresolved. The CDR3 contains 14 residues. Trimming cost V 0 bases and J 6 bases, with 8 bases left between them. Germline lookup yields CDR1 LGHDT and CDR2 YNNKEL (reference sequence). The full variable domain, in which reference TRBV3-1 and TRBJ2-2 provide the parts outside the CDR3, is DTAVSQTPKYLVTQMGNDKSIKCEQNLGHDTMYWYKQDSKKFLKIMFSYNNKELIINETVPNRFSPKSPDKAHLNLHINSLELGDSAVYFCASSQDWTPGELFFGEGSRLTVL.